The rows below give T cell receptor beta chains drawn from one sample of a study of OX40 agonist ivuxolimab in advanced cancers. Assay: immunoSEQ multiplex PCR; the TCRdb copy retains only in-frame clones and omits some. The sample lists 60,000 to 65,000 clones; about four fifths were seen once. The source material was CD4+ or CD8+ T cells sorted from blood, sampled in a trial of the OX40 agonist ivuxolimab. Source of these receptors: an adult with an advanced solid tumor such as melanoma, head and neck, liver or kidney cancer. CDR3s include the opening cysteine and the closing phenylalanine or tryptophan. The order of the fields is clone size, V gene, D gene, J gene, CDR3 DNA, CDR3 protein. A D gene is named only where the DNA matches it firmly. Part of the rows lack a size; the others show once, few, many or a class for expanded clones.

>.|TRBV7-9|.|TRBJ2-7
TGTGCCAGCAGCTTCGGCGTCAGAGCCTACGAGCAGTACTTC
CASSFGVRAYEQYF
>.|TRBV7-2|.|TRBJ1-3
TGTGCCAGCAGCTTATCGGGCGGGCGGGGCGCTGGAAACACCATATATTTT
CASSLSGGRGAGNTIYF
>.|TRBV6-5|.|TRBJ1-2
TGTGCCAGCACCGTGGGGGGTCGTGGCTACACCTTC
CASTVGGRGYTF
>.|TRBV7-2|.|TRBJ2-7
TGTGCCAGCACCGAAATTCGGATGTTCCCCTACGAGCAGTACTTC
CASTEIRMFPYEQYF
>.|TRBV27|.|TRBJ2-7
TGTGCCAGCAGTTTATTGCAGGGGGGGACCTACGAGCAGTACTTC
CASSLLQGGTYEQYF
>.|TRBV15|.|TRBJ2-7
TGTGCCACCAGCAGAGATCGGGCCGGCGAGCAGTACTTC
CATSRDRAGEQYF
>.|TRBV19|TRBD1|TRBJ1-2
TGTGCCAGCAGGGGGTACGGAGAAGGCTACACCTTC
CASRGYGEGYTF
>.|TRBV2|TRBD2|TRBJ2-1
TGTGCCAGCAGTGAAATAAGCGGGAGAGGCATCGGCAATGAGCAGTTCTTC
CASSEISGRGIGNEQFF
>.|TRBV6-1|.|TRBJ1-2
TGTGCCAGCAGTGGCCCTTCTTCAGGTGCTAACTATGGCTACACCTTC
CASSGPSSGANYGYTF
>once|TRBV27|.|TRBJ2-4
TGTGCCAGTTCGGGGGGCTGGGGGGGGCAAAACATTCAGTACTTC
CASSGGWGGQNIQYF
>.|TRBV19|.|TRBJ2-5
TGTGCCAGTAGTATAGATTCGGGGGTCGAGACCCAGTACTTC
CASSIDSGVETQYF
>.|TRBV15|.|TRBJ2-5
TGTGCCACCAGCAGGTCTGGCGGAGACCAAGAGACCCAGTACTTC
CATSRSGGDQETQYF
>.|TRBV10-3|TRBD2|TRBJ2-7
TGTGCCATCAGTGGGACTAGCGGGATCTACGAGCAGTACTTC
CAISGTSGIYEQYF
>few|TRBV28|TRBD1|TRBJ1-2
TGTGCCAGCAGTTCCCCGGGACAGGGGGCCGGCTACACCTTC
CASSSPGQGAGYTF
>.|TRBV4-1|.|TRBJ2-7
TGCGCCAGCAGGCCAGGGGAAAAGGACGAGCAGTACTTC
CASRPGEKDEQYF
>.|TRBV5-5|.|TRBJ2-5
TGTGCCAGCAGCTTCGGCAGCCAAGAGACCCAGTACTTC
CASSFGSQETQYF
>.|TRBV7-2|.|TRBJ2-1
TGTGCCAGCAGCTTAGTAGGGGCCGGGGAGCAGTTCTTC
CASSLVGAGEQFF
>.|TRBV28|.|TRBJ1-1
TGTGCCAGCAGTTTAATGTGGGTACCTAACACTGAAGCTTTCTTT
CASSLMWVPNTEAFF
>.|TRBV5-1|.|TRBJ1-3
TGCGCCAGCAGCTTGGCCGGTACCTCTGGAAACACCATATATTTT
CASSLAGTSGNTIYF
>.|TRBV5-8|.|TRBJ2-3
TGTGCCAGCAGCTTGGGATCAGGAGTCGATATCCCAGATACGCAGTATTTT
CASSLGSGVDIPDTQYF
>.|TRBV21-1|.|TRBJ2-3
TGTGCCAGCAGCAAAGTGGACCTTAACTCAGCGGAGGCAGATACGCAGTATTTT
CASSKVDLNSAEADTQYF
>.|TRBV5-1|.|TRBJ2-5
TGCGCCAGCAGCTTGGGACAGCCAGAAGAGACCCAGTACTTC
CASSLGQPEETQYF
>.|TRBV20-1|.|TRBJ2-3
TGCAGTGCTATAAATGGAGATACGCAGTATTTT
CSAINGDTQYF
>.|TRBV7-8|.|TRBJ2-5
TGTGCCAGCAGCTCCCGGGACTCCCAAGAGACCCAGTACTTC
CASSSRDSQETQYF
>.|TRBV5-1|TRBD1|TRBJ1-1
TGCGCCAGCAGCTTAGGACAGGGGTCCGGTGAAGCTTTCTTT
CASSLGQGSGEAFF
>.|TRBV29-1|TRBD2|TRBJ2-1
TGCAGCGTTCAGGGACTAGCGGGAGGAGGAAACTACAATGAGCAGTTCTTC
CSVQGLAGGGNYNEQFF
>.|TRBV7-2|TRBD1|TRBJ1-2
TGTGCCAGCAGCTGGTTCGGACAGGGCTCTAACTATGGCTACACCTTC
CASSWFGQGSNYGYTF
>.|TRBV7-2|.|TRBJ2-1
TGTGCCAGCAGTTCACAGGGTACCTACAATGAGCAGTTCTTC
CASSSQGTYNEQFF
>.|TRBV2|.|TRBJ1-2
TGTGCCAGCAGGGGGTCAGGGGTTGGCTACACCTTC
CASRGSGVGYTF
>once|TRBV5-4|TRBD2|TRBJ2-5
TGTGCCAGCAGCCCATTCGCTAGCGGGAGATCAAAAGAGACCCAGTACTTC
CASSPFASGRSKETQYF
>.|TRBV30|TRBD1|TRBJ1-4
TGTGCCTGGAATCCTGGACAGGATGAAAAACTGTTTTTT
CAWNPGQDEKLFF
>.|TRBV18|.|TRBJ1-4
TGTGCCAGCTCACCAAGTACCCAAAACGAAAAACTGTTTTTT
CASSPSTQNEKLFF
>.|TRBV7-8|TRBD1|TRBJ2-7
TGTGCCAGCAGCTCCGTCGGACAGGGCTACGAGCAGTACTTC
CASSSVGQGYEQYF
>once|TRBV7-8|TRBD1|TRBJ1-2
TGTGCCAGCAGCCTCGACAGGGGTTTCCGTGGCTACACCTTC
CASSLDRGFRGYTF
>few|TRBV15|.|TRBJ1-2
TGTGCCACCAGCCCCAACCCTAGCGGCGGCTATGGCTACACCTTC
CATSPNPSGGYGYTF
>.|TRBV30|TRBD1|TRBJ2-7
TGTGCCTGGACCCCTTCGGGGACAGGGATGGTCTACGAGCAGTACTTC
CAWTPSGTGMVYEQYF